These 11 T cell receptor beta chains share one sample of origin, sequenced in a study of cytomegalovirus exposure and HLA in healthy donors. Libraries were prepared by immunoSEQ multiplex PCR; TCRdb keeps only in-frame clonotypes and omits some of them. The sample has tens of thousands of clones; roughly 96% are singletons. Sequencing used PBMCs. Receptors were obtained from a man younger than 30 in good health and CMV-seronegative.

As DNA, the CDR3 is TGTGCCAGCAGTGTCGACAGGGCCCCCTACAATGAGCAGTTCTTC. Residues: CASSVDRAPYNEQFF. This chain links TRBV2 with TRBJ2-1, with 7 positions matching TRBD1. V shed 4 bases, J shed 2 bases, and the junction held 5 bases outside the gene matches. This CDR3 comprises 15 residues. Germline-derived CDR1 and CDR2 are SNHLY and FYNNEI.

This clone was seen just once. As DNA, the CDR3 is TGTGCCAGCAGTTCCGACAGGGGTTCGCAAGAGCAGTACTTC. Translated, it gives CASSSDRGSQEQYF. The gene calls are TRBV2 and TRBJ2-7; 8 bases agree with TRBD1. Germline V gives CDR1 SNHLY, CDR2 FYNNEI. The CDR3 contains 14 residues. V lost 5 bases and J lost 7; bases outside the gene matches: 10.

The chain joins TRBV5-1 to TRBJ2-5, with 10 bases matching TRBD2. Germline CDR1 SGHRS, CDR2 YFSETQ. The V and J ends lost 4 bases and 4 bases, in that order; junction bases with no gene match: 13. The CDR3 loop spans 17 amino acids. CDR3 loop: CASSTSSGSNSGETQYF. The CDR3 DNA is TGCGCCAGCAGCACGTCTAGCGGGAGTAATTCTGGAGAGACCCAGTACTTC.

CDR3 bases: TGCGCCAGCAGCTTGGGCATGGGGGGGCTGTCCTCCTACGAGCAGTACTTC. This translates into CASSLGMGGLSSYEQYF. The V and J genes are TRBV5-1 and TRBJ2-7; a possible D gene is TRBD2 (7 bases). V was clipped by 0 bases and J by 0 bases, with 16 bases between them. The CDR3 is made up of 17 amino acids. CDR1 is SGHRS, CDR2 YFSETQ, per germline.

The chain has TRBV9 and TRBJ1-4; D is undetermined. V lost 1 base and J lost 2, with 6 bases in between. Germline-derived CDR1 and CDR2 are SGDLS and YYNGEE. The CDR3 covers 14 residues. In DNA, the CDR3 is TGTGCCAGCAGCGTACGCGGTACTAATGAAAAACTGTTTTTT. Translated, it gives CASSVRGTNEKLFF.

The J gene is TRBJ2-1, the V gene TRBV9; 10 positions match TRBD1. The germline V gene encodes CDR1 SGDLS and CDR2 YYNGEE. After removal of 2 bases from V and 4 bases from J, the junction contained 6 bases not matched to a gene. The CDR3 contains 16 residues. CDR3 amino acids: CASSVTGTGAYNEQFF. The CDR3 DNA reads TGTGCCAGCAGCGTTACCGGGACAGGGGCTTACAATGAGCAGTTCTTC. Drawing the rest from reference TRBV9 and TRBJ2-1, the complete variable domain is DSGVTQTPKHLITATGQRVTLRCSPRSGDLSVYWYQQSLDQGLQFLIQYYNGEERAKGNILERFSAQQFPDLHSELNLSSLELGDSALYFCASSVTGTGAYNEQFFGPGTRLTVL.

The chain links TRBV7-9 to TRBJ2-7, with TRBD1 matching over 7 bases. The CDR3 contains 13 residues. CDR1 and CDR2 (germline): SEHNR, FQNEAQ (reference sequence). J lost 5 bases, V lost 8 bases, and 9 bases had no gene match. The CDR3: CASARPGGDEQYF. CDR3 bases: TGTGCCAGCGCGAGGCCAGGGGGAGACGAGCAGTACTTC.

V is TRBV10-2 and J is TRBJ1-1; no definite D call. V lost 4 bases, J lost 5 bases, and 14 bases lay in between. Germline V lookup: CDR1 WSHSY, CDR2 SAAADI. CDR3 length equals 14 residues. This chain's CDR3 is CASSGNLFWTEAFF. The DNA for the CDR3 is TGCGCCAGCAGTGGAAACTTGTTTTGGACTGAAGCTTTCTTT.

This clone has only one observation. The CDR3 nucleotides are TGTGCCAGCAGTGAACCGGGACTAGCGGGGGTATACAATGAGCAGTTCTTC. Translating gives CASSEPGLAGVYNEQFF. The chain carries TRBV28 and TRBJ2-1; TRBD2 aligns across 14 bases. The CDR3 runs to 17 residues. The J segment lost 4 bases and the V segment lost 5 bases, leaving 7 bases of the junction unmatched. Germline V gene sequence: CDR1 MDHEN, CDR2 SYDVKM. Full variable domain (remainder filled in from reference TRBV28 and TRBJ2-1): DVKVTQSSRYLVKRTGEKVFLECVQDMDHENMFWYRQDPGLGLRLIYFSYDVKMKEKGDIPEGYSVSREKKERFSLILESASTNQTSMYLCASSEPGLAGVYNEQFFGPGTRLTVL.

This sequence joins TRBV28 and TRBJ2-7; no reliable D call. V was trimmed by 5 bases and J by 1 base, leaving 15 bases between them. Germline CDR1 is MDHEN and CDR2 is SYDVKM. This CDR3 has 15 residues. DNA for the CDR3: TGTGCCAGCAGTCCCAATCAACCCGGGTCCTACGAGCAGTACTTC. It translates to CASSPNQPGSYEQYF.

The genes are TRBV6-5 and TRBJ2-7; D perhaps matches TRBD2 (7 bases). This CDR3 has 16 amino acids. V was cut by 4 bases and J by 3 bases, with 19 bases left in between. Germline CDR1 is MNHEY and CDR2 is SVGAGI. CDR3 region: CASSFGGAGSIYEQYF. In nucleotides, the CDR3 is TGTGCCAGCAGTTTTGGGGGGGCAGGGTCCATCTACGAGCAGTACTTC.